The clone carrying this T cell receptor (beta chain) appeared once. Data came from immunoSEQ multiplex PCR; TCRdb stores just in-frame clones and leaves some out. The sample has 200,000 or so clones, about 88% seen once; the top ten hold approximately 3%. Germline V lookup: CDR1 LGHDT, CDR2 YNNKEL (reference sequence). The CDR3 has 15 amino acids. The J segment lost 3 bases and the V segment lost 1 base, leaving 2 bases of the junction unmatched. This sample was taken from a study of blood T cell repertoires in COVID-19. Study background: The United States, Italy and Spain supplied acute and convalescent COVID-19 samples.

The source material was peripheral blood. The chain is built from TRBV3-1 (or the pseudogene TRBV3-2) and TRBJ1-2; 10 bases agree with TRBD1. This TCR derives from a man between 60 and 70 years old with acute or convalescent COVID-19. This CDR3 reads CASSQADRGHYGYTF. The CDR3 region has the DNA TGTGCCAGCAGCCAAGCTGACAGGGGGCACTATGGCTACACCTTC.